One and the same sample provided the 9 T cell receptor beta chains below, sequenced in a study of OX40 agonist ivuxolimab in advanced cancers. TCRdb's copy holds only in-frame clones and misses some; the assay was immunoSEQ multiplex PCR. The data contain around 50,000 clones, over 70% of them singletons. Sequenced material: CD4+ or CD8+ T cells sorted from blood, taken in a trial of the OX40 agonist ivuxolimab. These receptor sequences come from an adult with an advanced solid tumor such as melanoma, head and neck, liver or kidney cancer.

This clone was picked up a small number of times. This chain connects TRBV7-2 to TRBJ1-5, with D perhaps matching TRBD1 (6 bases). With 4 bases removed from V and 0 bases from J, the gap between germline ends came to 10 bases. CDR3 size: 15 residues. Germline V CDR1 and CDR2: SGHTA, FQGNSA. DNA for the CDR3: TGTGCCAGCAGCTCCCAGGGGAATAGCAATCAGCCCCAGCATTTT. Its translation is CASSSQGNSNQPQHF.

The V and J genes are TRBV7-9 and TRBJ2-5; D may be TRBD1 (5 bases). Germline lookup yields CDR1 SEHNR and CDR2 FQNEAQ (reference sequence). V was cut by 0 bases and J by 7 bases, with 15 bases left in between. CDR3 size: 15 residues. The CDR3, as DNA: TGTGCCAGCAGCTTAGCGCAGGGTCGGCGGAGGACCCAGTACTTC. This codes for CASSLAQGRRRTQYF.

The chain has TRBV6-5 and TRBJ1-2; 9 nucleotides align to TRBD1. Germline V gives CDR1 MNHEY, CDR2 SVGAGI. V shed 4 bases and J 2 bases; nucleotides not matched to a gene: 5. There are 15 residues in the CDR3. The CDR3 nucleotides are TGTGCCAGCAGTTCCCCTGGACAGGGGAACTATGGCTACACCTTC. This sequence encodes CASSSPGQGNYGYTF.

The J gene is TRBJ1-4, the V gene TRBV19; D not resolved. Germline V CDR1 and CDR2: LNHDA, SQIVND (reference sequence). The germline V and J ends were trimmed by 5 bases and 0 bases, with 10 bases remaining between them. The CDR3 loop spans 15 amino acids. The CDR3 DNA reads as TGTGCCAGTAGTCTTTCTTGGGCAACTAATGAAAAACTGTTTTTT. It translates to CASSLSWATNEKLFF.

The V gene is TRBV6-1, the J gene TRBJ1-5; TRBD1 aligns across 10 bases. V was pared by 5 bases and J by 2 bases, with 3 bases of the junction left unmatched. In germline, CDR1 is MNHNS, CDR2 SASEGT. The CDR3 is made up of 15 amino acids. DNA of the CDR3: TGTGCCAGCAGTAGGGACAGGGGTGGCAATCAGCCCCAGCATTTT. Translating it yields CASSRDRGGNQPQHF.

This sequence joins TRBV6-1 and TRBJ2-5; no clear D gene. The CDR3 spans 13 residues. The V gene's germline CDR1 is MNHNS and CDR2 SASEGT. With 6 bases removed from V and 0 bases from J, the gap between germline ends came to 8 bases. This CDR3 is CASRGPDQETQYF. The CDR3 DNA follows: TGTGCCAGCAGAGGACCGGACCAAGAGACCCAGTACTTC.

V usage is TRBV28 and J usage is TRBJ1-5; D gene ambiguous. V lost 6 bases and J lost 10, with 22 bases in between. Per the germline V gene, CDR1 is MDHEN and CDR2 is SYDVKM. The CDR3 length is 15 residues. As DNA, the CDR3 is TGTGCCAGCAGCCCTCCCAGCCCGGCAATCAGCCCCCAGCATTTT. As protein: CASSPPSPAISPQHF.

The chain carries TRBV5-1 and TRBJ2-3; 12 bases map to TRBD1. The CDR3 has 21 amino acids. Per germline, CDR1 SGHRS and CDR2 YFSETQ. The V gene end was trimmed by 1 base and the J gene end by 1 base; junction bases not matched to a gene: 16. Here the CDR3 reads CASSLSSGGTGGPRGTDTQYF. As DNA, the CDR3 is TGCGCCAGCAGCTTGAGTAGCGGCGGGACAGGGGGCCCCCGGGGCACAGATACGCAGTATTTT. The full variable domain, with the rest looked up from reference TRBV5-1 and TRBJ2-3, is KAGVTQTPRYLIKTRGQQVTLSCSPISGHRSVSWYQQTPGQGLQFLFEYFSETQRNKGNFPGRFSGRQFSNSRSEMNVSTLELGDSALYLCASSLSSGGTGGPRGTDTQYFGPGTRLTVL.

This clone has a handful of counts. This chain links TRBV13 with TRBJ2-1, with TRBD1 identical over 7 bases. CDR1 and CDR2 (germline): PRHDT, FYEKMQ (reference sequence). This CDR3 is built from 16 residues. The V and J ends lost 6 bases and 1 base, in that order; junction bases with no gene match: 9. The CDR3 region has the DNA TGTGCCAGCAGTAACTCGAGACAGGGTTCCTACAATGAGCAGTTCTTC. It codes for CASSNSRQGSYNEQFF.